The clone carrying this T cell receptor (beta chain) was detected only once. No antigen is known for it. Genomic DNA of every subset was divided equally among multiple immunoSEQ plates. Sorted-subset replicate PCRs used approximately 190 ng of genomic DNA. This amount corresponded to some 30,000 T cell genomes. Sequenced by immunoSEQ multiplex PCR; TCRdb stores in-frame clones only, minus some. The table includes about 2.4 million clones, roughly 93% detected once. The entry originates in a study of shared clonotypes between healthy human individuals. Germline-derived CDR1 and CDR2 are MGHDK and SYGVNS. The CDR3 runs 17 residues. Trimming took 9 bases from V and 4 from J; bases not matched to a gene: 11. Study conclusions and caveats: Naive subsets generally exceeded memory subsets in estimated richness. The generation probabilities recorded for non-shared clonotypes fell below those of clonotypes shared by all four donors.

The source material was naive CD4+ T cells from PBMCs. Subset of the sample: CD45RA+ positively selected. The TCR comes from a man aged 18 to 30 in good health. Some clones in this sample may be carry-over from other donors' samples. The chain employs TRBV25-1 and TRBJ2-6; 11 positions match TRBD1. DNA of the CDR3: TGTGCCAGTAAGACGGACAGGGGGCGAGACGGGGCCAACGTCCTGACTTTC. Translated: CASKTDRGRDGANVLTF. The full variable domain, with the rest looked up from reference TRBV25-1 and TRBJ2-6, is EADIYQTPRYLVIGTGKKITLECSQTMGHDKMYWYQQDPGMELHLIHYSYGVNSTEKGDLSSESTVSRIRTEHFPLTLESARPSHTSQYLCASKTDRGRDGANVLTFGAGSRLTVL.